This record concerns one T cell receptor (beta chain) sequence. Then a second PCR, running roughly 7 to 11 cycles, was carried out with a sample-barcoded 5' primer and a J-beta primer mix. TCRdb analysed the 5' RACE reads with MiXCR anew, one entry per CDR3 protein. The sample has about 900,000 distinct CDR3 sequences, around 48% seen once; the top ten hold 10% to 15%. The record originates from a study of blood T cells in healthy people across ages. The germline V gene has CDR1 KGHSH and CDR2 LQKENI. The germline V and J ends were trimmed by 8 bases and 3 bases, with 12 bases remaining between them. CDR3 size: 13 residues.

The receptor's source is a man aged 25 to 40 in good health. The chain employs TRBV18 and TRBJ2-3; D ambiguous. The sample was blood. The CDR3 DNA reads as TGTGCCAGCGCAAATGGTGGTACAGATACGCAGTATTTT. Residues: CASANGGTDTQYF.